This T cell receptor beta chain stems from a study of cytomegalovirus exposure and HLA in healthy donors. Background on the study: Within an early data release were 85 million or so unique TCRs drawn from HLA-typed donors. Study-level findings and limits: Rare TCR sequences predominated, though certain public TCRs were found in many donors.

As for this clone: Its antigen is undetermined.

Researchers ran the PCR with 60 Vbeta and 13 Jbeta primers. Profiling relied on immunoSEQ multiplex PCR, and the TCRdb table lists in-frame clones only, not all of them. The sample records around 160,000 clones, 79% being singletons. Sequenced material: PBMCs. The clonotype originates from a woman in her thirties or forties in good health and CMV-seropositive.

The CDR3 DNA sequence: TGTGCCAGCACCGGGCAGGGACTTAGCTATGGCTACACCTTC. Translation gives CASTGQGLSYGYTF. This rearrangement joins TRBV5-4 to TRBJ1-2; perhaps TRBD1 as D (5 bases). V gave up 6 bases and J gave up 4 bases, with 16 bases separating them. This CDR3 is built from 14 residues. Germline CDR1 is SGHNT and CDR2 is YYREEE (reference sequence).